This T cell receptor (beta chain) was sequenced during a study of blood T cell repertoires in COVID-19. Overall study context: The samples span acute and convalescent COVID-19 from the United States, Italy and Spain. PBMCs, B-cell-depleted T cells, or T cells were the source of the cDNA or gDNA that made up the material.

In the authors' workflow: Reference gene primer amplification in the assay estimated nucleated cell counts. Here immunoSEQ multiplex PCR was the method, and the copy in TCRdb shows in-frame clones only, minus some. That table is the source of V, J and clone size, and D and trimming were worked out from the DNA. The sample contains 170,000 or so clones, more than 85% of which appear only once. Trimming cost V 5 bases and J 4 bases, with 9 bases left between them. This CDR3 comprises 12 residues. The germline V gene has CDR1 SNHLY and CDR2 FYNNEI. This clonotype originated in a man aged 50 or older with acute or convalescent COVID-19. The sequenced sample consisted of peripheral blood. This sequence joins TRBV2 and TRBJ2-7; a weak D match, TRBD2 (6 bases). As DNA, the CDR3 is TGTGCCAGCAGTTCGGAGGGGTACGAGCAGTACTTC. Its protein product is CASSSEGYEQYF.